This T cell receptor beta chain emerged from a study of blood T cell repertoires in COVID-19. Study context: The cDNA or gDNA used as material had been derived from T cells, B-cell-depleted T cells, or PBMCs.

V lost 7 bases and J 1 base, leaving 10 bases between the germline ends. This CDR3 spans 14 amino acids. The germline gives CDR1 MDHEN, CDR2 SYDVKM. Original data processing: Estimated nucleated cell counts came from reference gene primer amplification. This table comes from immunoSEQ multiplex PCR, and its TCRdb copy is limited to in-frame clones, with some not included. V and J calls and clone size come straight from that table; D and trimming were deduced from the DNA. The sample shows more than 65,000 clones, roughly 80% of them seen only once. The source is a woman aged 45-60 years with acute or convalescent COVID-19. This sequence joins TRBV28 and TRBJ2-2; D is perhaps TRBD2 (6 bases). The sequencing input was peripheral blood. The CDR3 reads CASKGLRNTGELFF. The CDR3 nucleotides read TGTGCCAGCAAAGGACTAAGGAACACCGGGGAGCTGTTTTTT.